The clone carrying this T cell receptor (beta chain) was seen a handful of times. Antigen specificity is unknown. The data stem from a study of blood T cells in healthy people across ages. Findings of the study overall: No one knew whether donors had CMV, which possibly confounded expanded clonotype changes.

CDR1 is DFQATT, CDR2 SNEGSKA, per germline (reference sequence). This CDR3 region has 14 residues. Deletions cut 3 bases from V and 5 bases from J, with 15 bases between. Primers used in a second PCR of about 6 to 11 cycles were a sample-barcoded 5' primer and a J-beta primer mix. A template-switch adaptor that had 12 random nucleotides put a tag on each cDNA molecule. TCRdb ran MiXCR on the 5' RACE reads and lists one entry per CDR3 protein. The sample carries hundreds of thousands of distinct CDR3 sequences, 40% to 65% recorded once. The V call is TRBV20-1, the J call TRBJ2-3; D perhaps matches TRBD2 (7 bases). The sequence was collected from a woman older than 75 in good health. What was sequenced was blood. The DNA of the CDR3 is TGCAGTGCTAGCCGGGGGGCGGCACAAGATACGCAGTATTTT. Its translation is CSASRGAAQDTQYF.